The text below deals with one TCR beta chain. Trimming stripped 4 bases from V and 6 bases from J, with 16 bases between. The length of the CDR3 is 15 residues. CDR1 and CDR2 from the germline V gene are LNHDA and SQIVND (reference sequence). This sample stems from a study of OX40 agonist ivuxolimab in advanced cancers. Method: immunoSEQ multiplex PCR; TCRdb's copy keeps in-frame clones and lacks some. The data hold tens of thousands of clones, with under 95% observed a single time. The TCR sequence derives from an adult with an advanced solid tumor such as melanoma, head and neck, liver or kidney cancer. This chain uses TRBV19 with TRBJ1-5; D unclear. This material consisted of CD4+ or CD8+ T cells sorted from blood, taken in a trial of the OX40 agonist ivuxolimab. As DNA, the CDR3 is TGTGCCAGTAGTACCAGCGGCGGGTTCGCTCAGCCCCAGCATTTT. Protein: CASSTSGGFAQPQHF. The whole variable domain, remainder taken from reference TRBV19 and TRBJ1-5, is DGGITQSPKYLFRKEGQNVTLSCEQNLNHDAMYWYRQDPGQGLRLIYYSQIVNDFQKGDIAEGYSVSREKKESFPLTVTSAQKNPTAFYLCASSTSGGFAQPQHFGDGTRLSIL.